This T cell receptor (beta chain) was sequenced for a study of blood T cell repertoires in COVID-19. CDR3 length: 17 amino acids. This clone has a handful of counts. Here immunoSEQ multiplex PCR was the method, and the copy in TCRdb shows in-frame clones only, minus some. Here the sample spans hundreds of thousands of clones, nearly 90% being singletons. This TCR was sampled from a man aged 30-40 years who had been exposed to COVID-19. The specimen was PBMCs or T cells enriched from blood (not recorded which). The chain links TRBV21-1 to TRBJ1-2; TRBD1 was called by the table and not checked on the DNA. TRBV21-1 is a known pseudogene. CDR3 residues: CASSTKTPAGTGEGYTF. For the CDR3, the DNA is TGTGCCAGCAGCACCAAAACTCCCGCCGGGACAGGGGAAGGCTACACCTTC.